Following are 30 T cell receptor beta chains from one sample sequenced in a study of spatial heterogeneity in lung cancer. Regarding time point: sample taken at primary tumor resection. Whole RNA, isolated from tumor, nontumor lung or frozen PBMC, was sequenced without prior sorting. TCRdb re-called the 5' RACE reads with MiXCR, one entry per CDR3 protein. This table holds approximately 39,000 distinct CDR3 sequences, 5.8% found once. The specimen was PBMCs, collected at surgery. All receptors come from a male donor with early-stage non-small cell lung cancer.

In this sample, this clonotype turned up many times. This sequence joins TRBV4-3 and TRBJ2-6; 7 bases agree with TRBD1. Trimming at V came to 3 bases and at J to 4 bases, leaving 12 bases not matched to a gene. The CDR3 totals 18 residues. The V gene's germline CDR1 is LGHNA and CDR2 YSLEER. The CDR3 sequence is CASSQEYLTGVGANVLTF. Written as DNA, the CDR3 is TGCGCCAGCAGCCAGGAATACTTAACAGGGGTCGGGGCCAACGTCCTGACTTTC.

This clonotype was detected many times. This chain uses TRBV20-1 with TRBJ1-6; tentative D call: TRBD1 (5 bases). Germline assignment: CDR1 DFQATT and CDR2 SNEGSKA (reference sequence). The length of the CDR3 is 17 residues. V lost 0 bases, J lost 9 bases, and 21 bases lay in between. DNA of the CDR3: TGCAGTGCTAGAGATGATATGAGGCAGGGCCCTCTTTCACCCCTCCACTTT. Amino acid sequence: CSARDDMRQGPLSPLHF.

The genes are TRBV19 and TRBJ1-5; 8 nucleotides agree with TRBD1. The CDR3 totals 15 residues. J was trimmed by 4 bases and V by 3 bases; bases with no gene match: 5. CDR1 is LNHDA and CDR2 is SQIVND in the germline V gene (reference sequence). DNA for the CDR3: TGTGCCAGTAGTATTTGGACAGGGACAAATCAGCCCCAGCATTTT. Translating it yields CASSIWTGTNQPQHF.

There are many counts of this clonotype. V gene TRBV7-9 combines with J gene TRBJ2-2; D ambiguous. The CDR3 is 14 residues long. The V end lost 6 bases, the J end lost 2 bases, and 10 bases lay between the germline ends. Germline V gene data show CDR1 as SEHNR and CDR2 as FQNEAQ (reference sequence). CDR3 amino acids: CASSLDVNTGELFF. The CDR3 DNA sequence: TGTGCCAGCAGTCTGGATGTAAACACCGGGGAGCTGTTTTTT.

This clonotype was observed a few times. The chain couples TRBV7-9 to TRBJ2-4, with a possible D match to TRBD2 (5 bases). Per germline, CDR1 SEHNR and CDR2 FQNEAQ (reference sequence). CDR3 length: 15 amino acids. Deletions cut 2 bases from V and 0 bases from J, with 8 bases between. Written as DNA, the CDR3 is TGTGCCAGCAGCTTAAGCGGTCAAGCCAAAAACATTCAGTACTTC. It yields the protein CASSLSGQAKNIQYF.

The chain has TRBV3-1 and TRBJ1-6; 7 bases map to TRBD1. Germline trimming cut 4 bases from V and 4 bases from J; bases unmatched to any gene: 7. CDR1 LGHDT and CDR2 YNNKEL come from the germline V gene (reference sequence). CDR3 size: 16 residues. This CDR3 reads CASSLTDRTYNSPLHF. The CDR3 coding sequence is TGTGCCAGCAGCCTCACGGACAGGACTTATAATTCACCCCTCCACTTT.

This clonotype was picked up many times. The chain employs TRBV2 and TRBJ1-6; TRBD1 agrees at 10 bases. V lost 4 bases to trimming and J lost 7 bases; unmatched junction nucleotides: 4. The CDR3 length is 15 residues. Germline values: CDR1 SNHLY, CDR2 FYNNEI. The CDR3 DNA is TGTGCCAGCAGTGCCCCGGGACAGGGGAATTCACCCCTCCACTTT. Translation gives CASSAPGQGNSPLHF.

The chain has TRBV27 and TRBJ1-6, with D possibly being TRBD1 (5 bases). Germline values: CDR1 MNHEY, CDR2 SMNVEV (reference sequence). The CDR3 extends over 17 amino acids. Deletions cut 6 bases from V and 0 bases from J, with 15 bases between. CDR3 loop: CASRPGTASSYNSPLHF. The DNA for the CDR3 is TGTGCCAGCAGGCCTGGGACCGCGAGCTCCTATAATTCACCCCTCCACTTT.

The chain combines TRBV18 with TRBJ2-6; D unclear. The V and J ends lost 7 bases and 1 base respectively, with 2 bases between them. The CDR3 has 12 residues. Germline CDR1 KGHSH, CDR2 LQKENI. The CDR3 spells CASFSGANVLTF. Here the CDR3 DNA reads TGTGCCAGCTTTTCTGGGGCCAACGTCCTGACTTTC.

This clonotype was seen repeatedly, ten times or more. The rearrangement joins TRBV28 to TRBJ1-3, with a weak D call TRBD1 (5 bases). Per the germline V gene, CDR1 is MDHEN and CDR2 is SYDVKM. The CDR3 is 14 residues long. Trimming stripped 6 bases from V and 2 bases from J, with 11 bases between. Written as DNA, the CDR3 is TGTGCCAGCAGGGGGGACTTGGCTGGAAACACCATATATTTT. It specifies CASRGDLAGNTIYF.

This clonotype has a count of ten or more. The chain is built from TRBV7-9 and TRBJ1-5; 8 positions agree with TRBD1. V shed 4 bases, J shed 0 bases, and the junction held 8 bases outside the gene matches. Germline V CDR1 and CDR2: SEHNR, FQNEAQ (reference sequence). The CDR3 consists of 17 residues. The DNA of the CDR3 is TGTGCCAGCAGCTCCGGGACAGGTCTTTATAGCAATCAGCCCCAGCATTTT. This sequence encodes CASSSGTGLYSNQPQHF.

This clonotype was seen a handful of times. The V gene is TRBV7-2, the J gene TRBJ2-7; 9 bases are shared with TRBD2. V was pared by 5 bases and J by 10 bases, with 15 bases of the junction left unmatched. Germline V gene lookup returns CDR1 SGHTA and CDR2 FQGNSA. The CDR3 contains 15 residues. The CDR3 nucleotides read TGTGCCAGCAGCGTCACAGGCGGGGGGGCCGTACGCCAGTACTTC. Residues: CASSVTGGGAVRQYF.

This sequence joins TRBV4-3 and TRBJ1-5, with D uncertain. CDR3 length: 12 residues. Germline CDR1 reads LGHNA; CDR2 reads YSLEER. Trimming removed 0 bases at V and 10 bases at J, with 7 bases between. The CDR3 nucleotides read TGCGCCAGCAGCCAAGACTTCGGTCCCCAGCATTTT. Its translation: CASSQDFGPQHF.

In its sample, this clonotype was seen many times. The genes are TRBV5-1 and TRBJ1-6; D ambiguous. The germline V gene has CDR1 SGHRS and CDR2 YFSETQ. The V gene lost 0 bases and the J gene lost 8 bases, with 6 bases spanning the gap. CDR3 length: 13 amino acids. The CDR3 DNA reads as TGCGCCAGCAGCTTGGTTGAGGATTCACCCCTCCACTTT. Its protein product is CASSLVEDSPLHF.

This clonotype has ten or more counts. The gene calls are TRBV4-2 and TRBJ2-5, with 8 positions matching TRBD2. Looked up from germline, CDR1 is LGHNA and CDR2 is YNFKEQ. The CDR3 totals 17 residues. The junction had 12 bases not matched to a gene; V was cut back by 0 bases and J by 6 bases. The CDR3, as DNA: TGTGCCAGCAGCCAAGATGGAGGGACTAGTCTAGCAAAGACCCAGTACTTC. It codes for CASSQDGGTSLAKTQYF.

This clonotype came up a few times. The chain links TRBV5-1 to TRBJ2-7; 7 nucleotides match TRBD1. Looked up from germline, CDR1 is SGHRS and CDR2 is YFSETQ. Trimming at V came to 4 bases and at J to 4 bases, leaving 8 bases not matched to a gene. The CDR3 is 14 residues long. The CDR3 region has the DNA TGCGCCAGCAGCGGAACCGGGACAGAATACGAGCAGTACTTC. Its protein is CASSGTGTEYEQYF.

This clonotype has ten or more counts. The V and J genes are TRBV5-1 and TRBJ1-2; D might be TRBD1 (6 bases). With 3 bases removed from V and 4 bases from J, the gap between germline ends came to 13 bases. From germline, CDR1 is SGHRS and CDR2 YFSETQ. This CDR3 contains 14 residues. The CDR3 sequence is CASSYGTGTYGYTF. Written as DNA, the CDR3 is TGCGCCAGCAGCTATGGAACAGGGACCTATGGCTACACCTTC.

This clonotype was seen more than once but under ten times. The CDR3 loop is CASSASGTATYNEQFF. As DNA, the CDR3 is TGTGCCAGCAGCGCATCCGGGACCGCGACTTACAATGAGCAGTTCTTC. The chain carries TRBV9 and TRBJ2-1; TRBD1 or TRBD2 may be the D gene (5 bases each). Germline V gene sequence: CDR1 SGDLS, CDR2 YYNGEE. The CDR3 runs to 16 residues. V lost 3 bases to trimming and J lost 4 bases, with 17 bases between them. Full variable domain (remainder filled in from reference TRBV9 and TRBJ2-1): DSGVTQTPKHLITATGQRVTLRCSPRSGDLSVYWYQQSLDQGLQFLIQYYNGEERAKGNILERFSAQQFPDLHSELNLSSLELGDSALYFCASSASGTATYNEQFFGPGTRLTVL.

This clonotype showed up many times. This chain links TRBV12-3 or TRBV12-4 with TRBJ1-5, with 8 bases matching TRBD1. The CDR3 consists of 14 residues. The V gene end was trimmed by 7 bases and the J gene end by 2 bases; junction bases not matched to a gene: 4. The CDR3 protein is CASTGQGGNQPQHF. CDR3 DNA sequence: TGTGCCAGCACAGGACAGGGCGGCAATCAGCCCCAGCATTTT.

This clonotype was seen many times. The chain couples TRBV6-5 to TRBJ2-3; D unresolved. CDR1 is MNHEY and CDR2 is SVGAGI in the germline V gene. This CDR3 comprises 15 residues. V gave up 6 bases and J gave up 0 bases, with 13 bases separating them. The CDR3 DNA reads TGTGCCAGCAGCTCCCGTAGGGTTAGCACAGATACGCAGTATTTT. This translates into CASSSRRVSTDTQYF.

This clonotype was seen only a few times. The chain uses TRBV6-6 and TRBJ1-5, with a weak D call TRBD1 (6 bases). Trimming stripped 0 bases from V and 0 bases from J, with 15 bases between. Germline CDR1 and CDR2: MNHNY and SVGAGI (reference sequence). The CDR3 runs to 18 residues. CDR3: CASSYSNAGAGSNQPQHF. The CDR3 DNA sequence: TGTGCCAGCAGTTACTCGAATGCGGGGGCTGGTAGCAATCAGCCCCAGCATTTT.

This clonotype has ten or more counts. The chain carries TRBV28 and TRBJ2-6; D is unresolved. From germline, CDR1 is MDHEN and CDR2 SYDVKM. The CDR3 is made up of 17 amino acids. The V gene lost 5 bases and the J gene lost 0 bases, with 14 bases spanning the gap. The CDR3 nucleotides are TGTGCCAGCAGTAGGGCCCTCTCGGGCTCTGGGGCCAACGTCCTGACTTTC. Translated: CASSRALSGSGANVLTF.

This clonotype was seen many times. The chain uses TRBV20-1 and TRBJ1-4; D is ambiguous. CDR3 length equals 16 residues. The V end lost 0 bases, the J end lost 1 base, and 12 bases lay between the germline ends. Germline CDR1 and CDR2: DFQATT and SNEGSKA (reference sequence). The CDR3 bases are TGCAGTGCTAGAGACGGCGCTTGGGGAACTAATGAAAAACTGTTTTTT. This sequence encodes CSARDGAWGTNEKLFF.

The table lists this clonotype with many counts. DNA for the CDR3: TGCGCCAGCAGCCTGAGGACCGACCAAGAGACCCAGTACTTC. This gives the protein CASSLRTDQETQYF. The chain is built from TRBV4-1 and TRBJ2-5; D ambiguous. This CDR3 contains 14 residues. The V gene's germline CDR1 is MGHRA and CDR2 YSYEKL. Trimming removed 4 bases from V and 0 bases from J, with 9 bases in between.

This clonotype was seen repeatedly, ten times or more. This rearrangement joins TRBV3-1 to TRBJ1-2; 10 nucleotides match TRBD1. J gave up 2 bases and V 1 base, and 4 bases lay outside the gene matches. The germline gives CDR1 LGHDT, CDR2 YNNKEL (reference sequence). The CDR3 runs 16 residues. The CDR3 nucleotides are TGTGCCAGCAGCCAAGCGGGACAGGGGTCCAACTATGGCTACACCTTC. As protein: CASSQAGQGSNYGYTF.

This clonotype was seen many times. The chain carries TRBV2 and TRBJ1-2; D is perhaps TRBD1 (6 bases). V lost 0 bases and J 4 bases, leaving 15 bases between the germline ends. The germline V gene encodes CDR1 SNHLY and CDR2 FYNNEI. The CDR3 runs 16 residues. DNA of the CDR3: TGTGCCAGCAGTGAAGCGCGTCTAGGACAGATCTATGGCTACACCTTC. This codes for CASSEARLGQIYGYTF.

The table lists this clonotype with a few counts. The chain is built from TRBV6-5 and TRBJ2-5, with 9 bases identical to TRBD2. The CDR3 has 17 residues. After removal of 2 bases from V and 7 bases from J, the junction contained 14 bases not matched to a gene. The germline CDR1 and CDR2 sequences are MNHEY and SVGAGI. CDR3 nucleotide sequence: TGTGCCAGCAGTTACCAAACATTAGCGGGGGTACCTGGGACCCAGTACTTC. This gives the protein CASSYQTLAGVPGTQYF.

This clonotype was seen only a few times. The CDR3 protein is CASSPGGLRFNSPLHF. For the CDR3, the DNA is TGTGCCAGCAGCCCTGGGGGGCTCCGCTTCAATTCACCCCTCCACTTT. The rearrangement joins TRBV12-3 or TRBV12-4 to TRBJ1-6, with D tentatively TRBD1 (6 bases). The CDR3 loop spans 16 amino acids. The V end lost 6 bases, the J end lost 7 bases, and 19 bases lay between the germline ends.

This clonotype was found a few times. This chain joins TRBV24-1 and TRBJ1-2; no definite D call. CDR1 and CDR2 (germline): KGHDR, SFDVKD. The CDR3 covers 14 residues. The germline V and J ends were trimmed by 2 bases and 0 bases, with 6 bases remaining between them. The CDR3 is CATSDSGANYGYTF. CDR3 nucleotide sequence: TGTGCCACCAGTGATTCCGGGGCTAACTATGGCTACACCTTC.

This clonotype was observed at least ten times. The CDR3 nucleotides are TGTGCCAGCAGCTTCTCTGGGGTTTCCTACAATGAGCAGTTCTTC. It specifies CASSFSGVSYNEQFF. The J gene is TRBJ2-1, the V gene TRBV5-5; D unclear. Per germline, CDR1 SGHKS and CDR2 YYEKEE (reference sequence). V was clipped by 2 bases and J by 1 base, with 10 bases between them. The CDR3 is 15 amino acids. The variable domain in full, with the rest retrieved from reference TRBV5-5 and TRBJ2-1, is DAGVTQSPTHLIKTRGQQVTLRCSPISGHKSVSWYQQVLGQGPQFIFQYYEKEERGRGNFPDRFSARQFPNYSSELNVNALLLGDSALYLCASSFSGVSYNEQFFGPGTRLTVL.